This section outlines one T cell receptor (beta chain) sequence together with its context. Clones were sequenced by immunoSEQ multiplex PCR, and TCRdb holds only the in-frame ones, with some missing. The profile shows around 200,000 clones, 60% to 75% of them singletons. This sample is drawn from a study of shared clonotypes between healthy human individuals. Germline V gene lookup returns CDR1 WSHSY and CDR2 SAAADI. V was pared by 8 bases and J by 3 bases, with 11 bases between. The CDR3 runs 13 residues. The receptor comes from a man aged 30 to 45 in good health. Sequenced input: memory CD4+ T cells sorted from blood. The subset is: CD45RA-negative fraction. V is TRBV10-2 and J is TRBJ1-5, with a weak D call TRBD1 (6 bases). CDR3 amino acids: CASGGDTNQPQHF. CDR3 bases: TGCGCCAGCGGGGGGGACACCAATCAGCCCCAGCATTTT.